This TCR beta chain was obtained from a study (dated by TCRdb to between 2014 and 2017). Context from the whole study: The study examined whether tumor-infiltrating Tregs in breast cancer are drawn from blood Tregs or arise in situ by conversion from other CD4+ T cell subsets. Results and caveats for the whole study, not just this receptor: Tumor memory CD4+ T cell TCR gene usage was found to cluster with blood and lymph node memory CD4+ cells and with lymph node naive CD4+ cells. The larger-cohort validation was restricted to a single TCR beta V-J rearrangement rather than whole repertoires. The greatest overlap of tumor-infiltrating Treg TCR alpha and beta sequences was observed with tumor naive CD4+ T cells, followed by blood naive CD4+ T cells.

Full-length TCR variable regions were amplified by 5' RACE PCR with constant-region reverse primers, followed by semi-nested PCR with Nested Universal Primer A. Using the ReliaPrep RNA Cell Miniprep System, total RNA was extracted, and the SMARTer RACE 5'/3' Kit was then used to reverse transcribe the RNA into 5'RACE-ready cDNA. Multiplex adaptors were used to barcode the full-length TCR alpha and beta libraries, which were then sequenced on an Illumina MiSeq. The original methods were these. For each of nine subset-tissue groups, sequencing data from the five patients were pooled, and the groups were compared by unsupervised clustering of TCR gene usage. The Morisita-Horn index was used to calculate repertoire similarity, with shared sequences weighted according to their contribution to each repertoire. TCRdb trimmed public reads at Q25 via fastp, called clones via MiXCR and kept in-frame beta chains. Merged by CDR3 protein, the rows form single entries marked with the most common genes and DNA. TCRdb assigned the V and J calls; the authors' analysis was not used. The sample has approximately 44,000 distinct CDR3 sequences on record, approximately 31% of them singletons. The ten largest clones take up 3.5% to 4.5% of the sample.

The memory CD4+ T cell population was isolated based on a CD4+CD45RO+CD25- phenotype. Tregs, naive and memory CD4+ T cells from tumor, blood and ipsilateral draining lymph nodes of about 5 breast cancer patients underwent full-length TCR alpha and beta sequencing. Tumor tissue and lymph nodes from ipsilateral axillary dissection were perfused with PBS, minced and digested with collagenase I and hyaluronidase. Mononuclear cells from lymph nodes or approximately 50 ml of peripheral blood were isolated by Ficoll density gradient centrifugation. A purity exceeding 90% was confirmed by FACS for the sorted cell populations. This clonotype was seen repeatedly, ten times or more. Its antigen specificity is not known. There are no base qualities to consult, and no much larger clone falls within one base. CDR3 length: 13 amino acids, cysteine to phenylalanine. The CDR3 DNA has 39 bases and is translated from base 1. CDR1 and CDR2 were assigned from the germline V gene (reference sequence) as DFQATT and SNEGSKA. V loses 4 bases of germline sequence and J loses 0 bases, and the interval between the two ends is 7 bases.

Input material: memory CD4+ T cells sorted from a lymph node. The cell subset or site tag for this specimen amounts to: memory CD4+ T cells, CD4+CD45RO+CD25-. The origin of this receptor is a female donor with breast cancer. This chain joins TRBV20-1 to TRBJ1-5; no D gene is confidently identified. The CDR3 protein sequence reads: CSAKSSSNQPQHF. The DNA sequence is given as TGCAGTGCTAAGTCTAGTAGCAATCAGCCCCAGCATTTT.